The text below deals with one T cell receptor (beta chain). This entry is derived from a study of T cell changes during pregnancy in multiple sclerosis. The repertoire was sequenced with immunoSEQ multiplex PCR; TCRdb's copy has only in-frame clones and lacks some. The repertoire holds about 70,000 clones, roughly 94% seen once, with about 0.5% in the top ten. Germline values: CDR1 SGHKS, CDR2 YYEKEE (reference sequence). The V end was cut by 7 bases, the J end by 2 bases, with 12 bases between. This CDR3 spans 14 amino acids. The V gene is TRBV5-5, the J gene TRBJ2-2, with TRBD1 as a possible D gene (5 bases). The sequences come from peripheral blood, collected in the third trimester of pregnancy. This receptor was obtained from a female donor with multiple sclerosis, enrolled in a pregnancy study. The CDR3: CASLRAENTGELFF. The DNA for the CDR3 is TGTGCCAGCCTCAGGGCGGAAAACACCGGGGAGCTGTTTTTT.